The following is a TCR beta chain sequence with its context. Antigen: not known. V lost 4 bases and J lost 4, with 11 bases in between. Germline loops: CDR1 WNHNN, CDR2 SYGVQD (reference sequence). This CDR3 comprises 13 residues. This sample is part of a study of shared clonotypes between healthy human individuals. As for the study in general: The study used three CD4 naive, three CD4 memory, two CD8 naive and one CD8 memory plate per donor. Broader study findings: Larger estimated richness was generally recorded for naive subsets relative to memory subsets.

Naive CD4+ cells were CD45RA-selected; the remaining cells were memory. Profiling relied on immunoSEQ multiplex PCR, and the TCRdb table lists in-frame clones only, not all of them. The sample comprises about 2.4 million clones, approximately 92% of which are singletons, and around 0.15% rests with the top ten. This sequence joins TRBV10-1 and TRBJ2-7, with D perhaps matching TRBD2 (6 bases). The TCR was taken from a young man in good health. Sequencing was done on a sample of naive CD4+ T cells sorted from blood. Stated subset: CD45RA+ positively selected. The CDR3 DNA reads as TGCGCCAGCAGTGTGGCGGGACGGTACGAGCAGTACTTC. Amino acid sequence: CASSVAGRYEQYF.